Below are 26 T cell receptor beta chains sequenced from a single sample in a study of T cell responses to AZD1222 COVID-19 vaccine. Here immunoSEQ multiplex PCR was the method, and the copy in TCRdb shows in-frame clones only, minus some. This sample has 80,000 to 95,000 clones, with approximately 89% found just once. The starting material was peripheral blood, obtained on day 0 of MenACWY control vaccination. The receptors here all came from an adult in good health.

This clone was seen a few times. This rearrangement joins TRBV5-4 to TRBJ2-1; TRBD2 matches 10 bases. This CDR3 comprises 16 residues. In germline, CDR1 is SGHNT, CDR2 YYREEE (reference sequence). The trim removed 3 bases at V and 9 bases at J, leaving 12 bases unmatched. The CDR3: CASSSLLSGGAVEQFF. DNA of the CDR3: TGTGCCAGCAGCTCCCTTCTGAGCGGGGGGGCCGTTGAGCAGTTCTTC.

The chain is built from TRBV7-9 and TRBJ2-5; D may be TRBD2 (5 bases). In germline, CDR1 is SEHNR, CDR2 FQNEAQ (reference sequence). This CDR3 is 14 amino acids long. Trimming removed 3 bases from V and 5 bases from J, with 13 bases in between. The CDR3 loop is CASSFGGMRETQYF. CDR3 nucleotides: TGTGCCAGCAGCTTTGGAGGTATGAGGGAGACCCAGTACTTC.

V usage is TRBV30 and J usage is TRBJ2-2; either TRBD1 or TRBD2 may fit D (6 bases each). The CDR3 totals 14 residues. Germline V CDR1 and CDR2: GTSNPN, SVGIG (reference sequence). The V end was cut by 5 bases, the J end by 5 bases, with 15 bases between. This CDR3 is CAWEEGVRTGELFF. In DNA form, the CDR3 reads TGTGCCTGGGAGGAGGGGGTGAGAACCGGGGAGCTGTTTTTT.

This chain connects TRBV4-1 to TRBJ1-5, with a possible D match to TRBD1 (5 bases). Germline values: CDR1 MGHRA, CDR2 YSYEKL. Trimming took 5 bases from V and 2 from J, leaving 13 bases between them. The CDR3 sequence is 15 residues long. CDR3 bases: TGCGCCAGCAGCAGCGGGACGCAGGGCAATCAGCCCCAGCATTTT. Its translation: CASSSGTQGNQPQHF.

The rearrangement joins TRBV5-4 to TRBJ2-5, with D unclear. Trimming removed 0 bases at V and 1 base at J, with 10 bases between. Germline loops: CDR1 SGHNT, CDR2 YYREEE (reference sequence). This CDR3 comprises 15 residues. CDR3 in DNA: TGTGCCAGCAGCTTGGCTAGGGCAGCCCAAGAGACCCAGTACTTC. This translates into CASSLARAAQETQYF.

The chain recombines TRBV5-4 with TRBJ1-2, with D perhaps TRBD1 (6 bases). Deletions cut 4 bases from V and 3 bases from J, with 13 bases between. The CDR3 runs to 14 residues. Looked up from germline, CDR1 is SGHNT and CDR2 is YYREEE (reference sequence). The CDR3: CASSPGGSDYGYTF. DNA for the CDR3: TGTGCCAGCAGCCCGGGGGGCAGTGACTATGGCTACACCTTC.

This clone was recorded only once. The chain couples TRBV6-1 to TRBJ1-2; TRBD1 agrees at 12 bases. V lost 4 bases to trimming and J lost 0 bases; unmatched junction nucleotides: 12. CDR1 and CDR2 (germline): MNHNS, SASEGT. CDR3 size: 19 residues. CDR3 bases: TGTGCCAGCAGTGGGGACAGGGGGCGCGTGATTGGGACTAACTATGGCTACACCTTC. This encodes CASSGDRGRVIGTNYGYTF.

The chain couples TRBV7-2 to TRBJ1-3, with 10 bases identical to TRBD1. The CDR3 loop spans 16 amino acids. V gave up 5 bases and J gave up 1 base; unmatched junction bases: 5. Germline values: CDR1 SGHTA, CDR2 FQGNSA. CDR3 sequence: CASSHRQGASGNTIYF. Here the CDR3 DNA reads TGTGCCAGCAGCCATAGACAGGGGGCATCTGGAAACACCATATATTTT. Looking up the rest from reference TRBV7-2 and TRBJ1-3 gives the full variable domain: GAGVSQSPSNKVTEKGKDVELRCDPISGHTALYWYRQSLGQGLEFLIYFQGNSAPDKSGLPSDRFSAERTGGSVSTLTIQRTQQEDSAVYLCASSHRQGASGNTIYFGEGSWLTVV.

This clone has only a few counts. This chain uses TRBV28 with TRBJ2-1; D not resolved. Germline V gene data show CDR1 as MDHEN and CDR2 as SYDVKM. V was shortened by 4 bases and J by 11 bases, with 9 bases between the two germline ends. The CDR3 covers 11 residues. CDR3 residues: CASSYRAQQFF. The CDR3 region has the DNA TGTGCCAGCAGTTACCGGGCCCAGCAGTTCTTC.

The chain employs TRBV19 and TRBJ2-1, with D possibly TRBD1 on 5 matching bases. There are 15 residues in the CDR3. Germline V gene sequence: CDR1 LNHDA, CDR2 SQIVND (reference sequence). Trimming removed 6 bases at V and 0 bases at J, with 12 bases between. CDR3 sequence (DNA): TGTGCCAGTAGGACAACAGGCAGCTCCTACAATGAGCAGTTCTTC. Translation gives CASRTTGSSYNEQFF.

The chain uses TRBV9 and TRBJ1-1, with TRBD1 as a possible D gene (6 bases). CDR3 length: 15 amino acids. CDR1 and CDR2 from the germline V gene are SGDLS and YYNGEE. Trimming stripped 0 bases from V and 6 bases from J, with 15 bases between. The CDR3 region has the DNA TGTGCCAGCAGCGTAGCTACAGGGATGGGCTCTGAAGCTTTCTTT. Translation gives CASSVATGMGSEAFF.

J is TRBJ1-2 and V is TRBV9; D gene ambiguous. Germline V gene data show CDR1 as SGDLS and CDR2 as YYNGEE. The V end was cut by 4 bases, the J end by 7 bases, with 14 bases between. There are 13 residues in the CDR3. The CDR3 reads CASSPHENIGYTF. CDR3 in DNA: TGTGCCAGCAGCCCTCATGAAAATATTGGCTACACCTTC.

The chain joins TRBV29-1 to TRBJ1-1; D call uncertain. Germline V CDR1 and CDR2: SQVTM, ANQGSEA. The CDR3 consists of 11 residues. Trimming took 3 bases from V and 2 from J, leaving 4 bases between them. The CDR3 spells CSVELNTEAFF. CDR3 nucleotide sequence: TGCAGCGTTGAGCTTAACACTGAAGCTTTCTTT.

The rearrangement links TRBV5-1 to TRBJ2-5, with 8 bases aligning to TRBD2. This CDR3 spans 16 amino acids. Germline CDR1 is SGHRS and CDR2 is YFSETQ. The V segment lost 0 bases and the J segment 4 bases; nucleotides outside the gene matches: 8. The CDR3, as DNA: TGCGCCAGCAGCTTGGCAGCGCGGGGGGCGGGAGAGACCCAGTACTTC. This translates into CASSLAARGAGETQYF.

The V call is TRBV30, the J call TRBJ1-3; no reliable D call. CDR1 and CDR2 from the germline V gene are GTSNPN and SVGIG (reference sequence). V was clipped by 2 bases and J by 0 bases, with 5 bases between them. This CDR3 is 13 amino acids long. Here the CDR3 reads CAWSKLSGNTIYF. The CDR3 bases are TGTGCCTGGAGTAAGCTCTCTGGAAACACCATATATTTT.

This chain uses TRBV19 with TRBJ1-2; weak D call: TRBD1 (6 bases). The germline gives CDR1 LNHDA, CDR2 SQIVND (reference sequence). This CDR3 comprises 13 residues. The V end was cut by 4 bases, the J end by 5 bases, with 11 bases between. The CDR3 DNA follows: TGTGCCAGTAGTAATGGACAGTTTTATGGCTACACCTTC. It specifies CASSNGQFYGYTF.

This sequence joins TRBV5-4 and TRBJ2-2; TRBD1 matches at 7 bases. V dropped 10 bases and J dropped 0; count of bases not matched to a gene: 9. CDR1 and CDR2 from the germline V gene are SGHNT and YYREEE (reference sequence). The CDR3 sequence is 15 residues long. The CDR3 protein is CALSVRGPNTGELFF. The CDR3 DNA is TGTGCCTTATCCGTGAGGGGGCCGAACACCGGGGAGCTGTTTTTT.

This sequence joins TRBV5-4 and TRBJ2-5; a weak D match, TRBD1 (6 bases). The germline V gene has CDR1 SGHNT and CDR2 YYREEE (reference sequence). The CDR3 runs 15 residues. V dropped 4 bases and J dropped 0 bases, with 13 bases sitting between them. The CDR3 bases are TGTGCCAGCAGCACACAGGGACGGAACCAAGAGACCCAGTACTTC. It translates to CASSTQGRNQETQYF.

The CDR3 DNA reads as TGTGCCAGCAGCTTTTTGACAGGGCCCACTGAAGCTTTCTTT. Amino acids: CASSFLTGPTEAFF. The chain links TRBV5-5 to TRBJ1-1; 7 bases fit TRBD1. V lost 2 bases, J lost 4 bases, and 5 bases stayed unmatched. CDR3 size: 14 residues. CDR1 SGHKS and CDR2 YYEKEE come from the germline V gene (reference sequence).

The chain carries TRBV2 and TRBJ2-6; D gene uncertain. The CDR3 totals 12 residues. Germline assignment: CDR1 SNHLY and CDR2 FYNNEI. V dropped 1 base and J dropped 12 bases, with 7 bases sitting between them. In nucleotides, the CDR3 is TGTGCCAGCAGTGAAGAAGTAGCCGTCCTGACTTTC. It codes for CASSEEVAVLTF.

This rearrangement joins TRBV11-1 to TRBJ1-1; 7 bases agree with TRBD1. J was trimmed by 1 base and V by 0 bases; bases with no gene match: 5. CDR3 length: 16 residues. Germline assignment: CDR1 SGHAT and CDR2 FQDESV (reference sequence). CDR3 DNA: TGTGCCAGCAGCTTAGCTGGAAGGACAGGGAACACTGAAGCTTTCTTT. It yields the protein CASSLAGRTGNTEAFF.

The rearrangement uses TRBV19 and TRBJ2-7; D not certain. The V and J ends lost 4 bases and 2 bases respectively, with 3 bases between them. CDR1 is LNHDA, CDR2 SQIVND, per germline (reference sequence). The CDR3 covers 11 residues. DNA for the CDR3: TGTGCCAGTAGTACCACCTACGAGCAGTACTTC. This sequence encodes CASSTTYEQYF.

This sequence joins TRBV7-2 and TRBJ2-7; TRBD1 agrees at 9 bases. The V and J ends lost 3 bases and 3 bases, in that order; junction bases with no gene match: 6. This CDR3 region has 15 residues. Germline CDR1 reads SGHTA; CDR2 reads FQGNSA. CDR3 DNA: TGTGCCAGCAGCTTGGTAGGGGACAGGGTCTACGAGCAGTACTTC. Its protein is CASSLVGDRVYEQYF.

This clone has only one observation. V gene TRBV7-3 combines with J gene TRBJ2-3; 10 bases fit TRBD2. This CDR3 has 15 residues. CDR1 and CDR2 from the germline V gene are SGHTA and FQGTGA. Trimming took 4 bases from V and 1 from J; bases not matched to a gene: 2. Here the CDR3 DNA reads TGTGCCAGCAGCTGGACTAGCGGACGCACAGATACGCAGTATTTT. Amino acid sequence: CASSWTSGRTDTQYF.

This clone was counted once. The gene calls are TRBV6-6 and TRBJ1-1, with D maybe TRBD1 (6 bases). V was clipped by 6 bases and J by 10 bases, with 15 bases between them. This CDR3 has 12 residues. The germline CDR1 and CDR2 sequences are MNHNY and SVGAGI (reference sequence). CDR3 residues: CASSFIRGGAFF. Here the CDR3 DNA reads TGTGCCAGCAGCTTTATTAGGGGGGGAGCTTTCTTT.

In this sample, this clone turned up once. This chain connects TRBV18 to TRBJ2-7, with TRBD1 matching 8 bases. The germline V gene has CDR1 KGHSH and CDR2 LQKENI. The CDR3 is 14 residues long. The trim removed 5 bases at V and 6 bases at J, leaving 9 bases unmatched. CDR3: CASSACGQGCEQYF. The CDR3 DNA sequence: TGTGCCAGCTCAGCCTGCGGACAGGGCTGCGAGCAGTACTTC.